These 8 T cell receptor beta chains came from one sample sequenced in a study of technical replicates of blood from several donors. TCRdb's table, derived via immunoSEQ multiplex PCR, lists solely in-frame clones and lacks some. The sample lists over 55,000 clones, 70% to 90% occurring once. The sample comprised PBMCs. Receptors originate from a human donor in good health. Some clones in this sample may be carry-over from other donors' samples.

By share, this clone counts as medium-sized. The chain has TRBV7-2 and TRBJ1-1; no clear D gene. CDR3 size: 11 residues. The germline V gene encodes CDR1 SGHTA and CDR2 FQGNSA. V was cut by 5 bases and J by 3 bases, with 4 bases left in between. CDR3 DNA: TGTGCCAGCAGCCTTCACACTGAAGCTTTCTTT. Residues: CASSLHTEAFF.

The genes are TRBV7-2 and TRBJ2-2, with a weak D call TRBD1 (5 bases). From germline, CDR1 is SGHTA and CDR2 FQGNSA. Trimming stripped 3 bases from V and 5 bases from J, with 7 bases between. The CDR3 has 13 residues. Here the CDR3 DNA reads TGTGCCAGCAGCTTGGCAGGGACCGGGGAGCTGTTTTTT. It translates to CASSLAGTGELFF.

This chain connects TRBV5-1 to TRBJ1-2; TRBD1 agrees at 7 bases. Per germline, CDR1 SGHRS and CDR2 YFSETQ. CDR3 length: 14 residues. Trimming took 0 bases from V and 5 from J; bases not matched to a gene: 4. Written as DNA, the CDR3 is TGCGCCAGCAGCTTGGAAACAGGGGTGTATGGCTACACCTTC. It yields the protein CASSLETGVYGYTF. The full variable domain, in which reference TRBV5-1 and TRBJ1-2 provide the parts outside the CDR3, is KAGVTQTPRYLIKTRGQQVTLSCSPISGHRSVSWYQQTPGQGLQFLFEYFSETQRNKGNFPGRFSGRQFSNSRSEMNVSTLELGDSALYLCASSLETGVYGYTFGSGTRLTVV.

This clone was picked up a small number of times. This chain joins TRBV6-5 and TRBJ2-7, with 7 bases that match TRBD2. The CDR3 covers 15 residues. With 6 bases clipped from V and 0 bases from J, the junction kept 8 bases outside the gene matches. CDR1 MNHEY and CDR2 SVGAGI come from the germline V gene. The CDR3 DNA is TGTGCCAGCAGCCAAAGCGGGGCGAGCTCCTACGAGCAGTACTTC. It encodes CASSQSGASSYEQYF.

J is TRBJ2-2 and V is TRBV21-1; the table's D call TRBD1 went unverified against the DNA. TRBV21-1 is marked as a pseudogene. CDR3 length equals 15 residues. The CDR3 nucleotides are TGTGCCAGCAGCGCCCGGGACAGAAGGGCCGGGGAGCTGTTTTTT. It yields the protein CASSARDRRAGELFF.

This clone was recorded at least ten times. The chain is built from TRBV7-9 and TRBJ1-6, with D perhaps matching TRBD1 (5 bases). The germline V gene has CDR1 SEHNR and CDR2 FQNEAQ (reference sequence). Deletions cut 7 bases from V and 0 bases from J, with 10 bases between. The CDR3 has 15 residues. The CDR3 sequence is CASKQGSSYNSPLHF. The CDR3 DNA is TGTGCCAGCAAGCAGGGTTCCTCCTATAATTCACCCCTCCACTTT. Full variable domain (outside the CDR3, taken from reference TRBV7-9 and TRBJ1-6): DTGVSQNPRHKITKRGQNVTFRCDPISEHNRLYWYRQTLGQGPEFLTYFQNEAQLEKSRLLSDRFSAERPKGSFSTLEIQRTEQGDSAMYLCASKQGSSYNSPLHFGNGTRLTVT.

V is TRBV18 and J is TRBJ1-4, with TRBD1 matching over 8 bases. Losses at the gene ends were 2 bases for V and 8 bases for J; bases not matched to a gene: 1. CDR1 is KGHSH and CDR2 is LQKENI in the germline V gene. This CDR3 has 13 amino acids. The CDR3 sequence is CASSPRTGEKLFF. Here the CDR3 DNA reads TGTGCCAGCTCACCAAGGACAGGGGAAAAACTGTTTTTT.

The chain uses TRBV27 and TRBJ1-1; D is uncertain. The CDR3 sequence is 12 residues long. Germline CDR1 is MNHEY and CDR2 is SMNVEV (reference sequence). Trimming pared 4 bases from V and 0 bases from J, leaving 3 bases between. This chain's CDR3 is CASSSVNTEAFF. The CDR3 DNA reads TGTGCCAGCAGTTCTGTGAACACTGAAGCTTTCTTT.